This T cell receptor (beta chain) is from a study of T cell responses to AZD1222 COVID-19 vaccine. Points from the study as a whole: Repertoires in all cases were sampled only once the peak T cell response had passed. Following two doses of AZD1222, Spike-specific TCR breadth and depth rose. The study reported that nearly half of spike-specific TCRs target unmutated variant regions.

Germline-derived CDR1 and CDR2 are SEHNR and FQNEAQ (reference sequence). The CDR3 is 14 residues long. Trimming pared 3 bases from V and 8 bases from J, leaving 14 bases between. Second-dose schedules of about 4 or about 12 weeks were combined. This clone appeared once. Antigen: not known. Profiled with immunoSEQ multiplex PCR; TCRdb holds only in-frame clones, not every one. Of 80,000 to 100,000 clones in the sample, about 89% were seen once. This specimen was peripheral blood, taken 28 days after the second AZD1222 dose. This clonotype originated in an adult who received the AZD1222 COVID-19 vaccine. The chain has TRBV7-9 and TRBJ1-5; D perhaps matches TRBD1 (5 bases). As DNA, the CDR3 is TGTGCCAGCAGCTTGGGGGTATGGGATGAGCCCCAGCATTTT. Residues: CASSLGVWDEPQHF.